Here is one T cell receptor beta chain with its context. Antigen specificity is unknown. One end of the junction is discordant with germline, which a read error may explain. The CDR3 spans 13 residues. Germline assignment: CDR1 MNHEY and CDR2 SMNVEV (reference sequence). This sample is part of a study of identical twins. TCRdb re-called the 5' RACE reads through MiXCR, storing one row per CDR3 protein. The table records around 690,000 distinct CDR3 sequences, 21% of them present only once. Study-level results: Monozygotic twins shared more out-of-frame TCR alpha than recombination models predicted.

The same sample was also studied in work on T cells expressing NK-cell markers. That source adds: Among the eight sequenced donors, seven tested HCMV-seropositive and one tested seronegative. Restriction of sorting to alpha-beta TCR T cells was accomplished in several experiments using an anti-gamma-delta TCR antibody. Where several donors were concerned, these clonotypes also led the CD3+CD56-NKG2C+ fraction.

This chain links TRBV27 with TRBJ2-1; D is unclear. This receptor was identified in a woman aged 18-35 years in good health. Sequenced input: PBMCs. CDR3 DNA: TGTGCCAGCAGTTTATTGCCCTACCATGAGCAGTTCTTC. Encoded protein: CASSLLPYHEQFF.